Presented here are 25 T cell receptor beta chains from one specimen sequenced in a study of T cell responses to AZD1222 COVID-19 vaccine. Profiled with immunoSEQ multiplex PCR; TCRdb holds only in-frame clones, not every one. The table has some 170,000 clones, more than 90% seen once; the top ten hold about 3%. The sample here was peripheral blood, taken on day 0 of AZD1222 vaccination. All receptors derive from an adult in good health.

The gene calls are TRBV6-1 and TRBJ1-1; TRBD1 matches 11 bases. CDR3 size: 13 residues. V was pared by 1 base and J by 8 bases, with 0 bases of the junction left unmatched. Germline CDR1 MNHNS, CDR2 SASEGT. The CDR3 loop reads CASSEGTGGEAFF. CDR3 in DNA: TGTGCCAGCAGTGAAGGGACAGGGGGCGAAGCTTTCTTT.

V gene TRBV10-1 combines with J gene TRBJ2-7, with TRBD2 matching over 13 bases. The CDR3 has 15 amino acids. CDR1 and CDR2 (germline): WNHNN, SYGVQD (reference sequence). V lost 5 bases to trimming and J lost 4 bases; unmatched junction nucleotides: 5. CDR3 bases: TGCGCCAGCAGTTCACTAGCGGGAGGGATGTACGAGCAGTACTTC. Its protein is CASSSLAGGMYEQYF.

V is TRBV11-2 and J is TRBJ1-1; D gene uncertain. Trimming stripped 2 bases from V and 2 bases from J, with 12 bases between. CDR3 size: 15 residues. Germline V lookup: CDR1 SGHAT, CDR2 FQNNGV. The CDR3 DNA follows: TGTGCCAGCAGCTTAATTCCGACGGATAACACTGAAGCTTTCTTT. Translated: CASSLIPTDNTEAFF.

This sequence joins TRBV7-9 and TRBJ1-1, with D tentatively TRBD1 (5 bases). Germline-derived CDR1 and CDR2 are SEHNR and FQNEAQ (reference sequence). V was shortened by 1 base and J by 6 bases, with 12 bases between the two germline ends. The CDR3 covers 14 residues. The CDR3 coding sequence is TGTGCCAGCAGCTTAGAACAGCAGGGCGCTGAAGCTTTCTTT. Protein sequence: CASSLEQQGAEAFF. Full variable domain (rest looked up from reference TRBV7-9 and TRBJ1-1): DTGVSQNPRHKITKRGQNVTFRCDPISEHNRLYWYRQTLGQGPEFLTYFQNEAQLEKSRLLSDRFSAERPKGSFSTLEIQRTEQGDSAMYLCASSLEQQGAEAFFGQGTRLTVV.

The chain joins TRBV29-1 to TRBJ2-2, with 9 nucleotides matching TRBD2. V shed 7 bases, J shed 6 bases, and the junction held 9 bases outside the gene matches. CDR3 length equals 14 residues. Germline V CDR1 and CDR2: SQVTM, ANQGSEA. CDR3 amino acids: CSARGLASPGELFF. In DNA, the CDR3 is TGCAGCGCACGTGGACTAGCGAGTCCCGGGGAGCTGTTTTTT.

This chain joins TRBV27 and TRBJ2-1; TRBD2 is a possible D gene (5 bases). The V and J ends lost 0 bases and 16 bases respectively, with 16 bases between them. Germline CDR1 reads MNHEY; CDR2 reads SMNVEV (reference sequence). The CDR3 length is 13 residues. CDR3 region: CASSLSKLAGIFF. The DNA of the CDR3 is TGTGCCAGCAGTTTATCGAAGCTAGCTGGCATTTTCTTC.

The chain is built from TRBV15 and TRBJ2-2; no clear D gene. The V gene lost 0 bases and the J gene lost 4 bases, with 6 bases spanning the gap. The CDR3 is 14 residues long. Looked up from germline, CDR1 is LNHNV and CDR2 is YYDKDF (reference sequence). The CDR3 DNA is TGTGCCACCAGCAGAGATCAGGTCACCGGGGAGCTGTTTTTT. It yields the protein CATSRDQVTGELFF.

This chain links TRBV27 with TRBJ1-3; 11 bases fit TRBD1. Trimming cost V 6 bases and J 1 base; bases outside gene matches: 2. The CDR3 runs to 15 residues. Germline V gives CDR1 MNHEY, CDR2 SMNVEV (reference sequence). CDR3 coding DNA: TGTGCCAGCAGGGACAGGGGGCAATCTGGAAACACCATATATTTT. The encoded protein is CASRDRGQSGNTIYF.

This clone has only a few counts. The chain joins TRBV7-2 to TRBJ2-7; TRBD2 matches at 9 bases. The V and J ends lost 5 bases and 4 bases, in that order; junction bases with no gene match: 9. Germline V CDR1 and CDR2: SGHTA, FQGNSA. CDR3 length: 15 residues. CDR3 coding DNA: TGTGCCAGCAGCGGGGGGTGGCTAGCGGGGTACGAGCAGTACTTC. Translation gives CASSGGWLAGYEQYF.

The chain uses TRBV18 and TRBJ2-5, with 8 bases aligning to TRBD1. Germline CDR1 reads KGHSH; CDR2 reads LQKENI. The CDR3 length is 14 residues. Trimming took 5 bases from V and 4 from J; bases not matched to a gene: 6. For the CDR3, the DNA is TGTGCCAGCTCAGCGGGACAGGTGGTAGAGACCCAGTACTTC. Residues: CASSAGQVVETQYF.

The chain combines TRBV9 with TRBJ2-3; D is ambiguous. CDR1 is SGDLS, CDR2 YYNGEE, per germline. This CDR3 contains 15 residues. V dropped 0 bases and J dropped 0 bases, with 8 bases sitting between them. CDR3: CASSVAGSSTDTQYF. CDR3 DNA sequence: TGTGCCAGCAGCGTAGCCGGGTCTAGCACAGATACGCAGTATTTT.

The chain joins TRBV13 to TRBJ1-1, with TRBD1 as a possible D gene (6 bases). Germline V CDR1 and CDR2: PRHDT, FYEKMQ (reference sequence). The CDR3 is 14 residues long. V was shortened by 3 bases and J by 2 bases, with 10 bases between the two germline ends. CDR3 residues: CASSLAGTNTEAFF. Written as DNA, the CDR3 is TGTGCCAGCAGCTTGGCAGGGACAAACACTGAAGCTTTCTTT.

The chain recombines TRBV27 with TRBJ2-1, with D tentatively TRBD2 (5 bases). Trimming cost V 6 bases and J 5 bases, with 11 bases left between them. The CDR3 consists of 13 residues. Germline CDR1 and CDR2: MNHEY and SMNVEV (reference sequence). The CDR3 nucleotides are TGTGCCAGCAGCCAAACTAGAAACAATGAGCAGTTCTTC. Translating it yields CASSQTRNNEQFF.

This chain links TRBV11-2 with TRBJ1-1; D might be TRBD1 (5 bases). In germline, CDR1 is SGHAT, CDR2 FQNNGV. V was pared by 0 bases and J by 1 base, with 12 bases between. The CDR3 length is 16 residues. The CDR3 spells CASSLDLGVPNTEAFF. The CDR3 DNA follows: TGTGCCAGCAGCTTAGATTTGGGGGTACCGAACACTGAAGCTTTCTTT.

The gene calls are TRBV19 and TRBJ2-2; the match to TRBD2 covers 8 bases. Trimming at V came to 10 bases and at J to 7 bases, leaving 8 bases not matched to a gene. The CDR3 totals 13 residues. The V gene's germline CDR1 is LNHDA and CDR2 SQIVND (reference sequence). CDR3 amino acids: CATLTSEVGELFF. In DNA form, the CDR3 reads TGTGCCACTTTGACTAGCGAGGTCGGGGAGCTGTTTTTT.

The chain recombines TRBV27 with TRBJ2-5; TRBD2 agrees at 11 bases. Germline V gene sequence: CDR1 MNHEY, CDR2 SMNVEV (reference sequence). This CDR3 has 16 amino acids. The junction had 6 bases not matched to a gene; V was cut back by 5 bases and J by 1 base. CDR3 protein: CASSPLAGGLQETQYF. CDR3 bases: TGTGCCAGCAGTCCGCTAGCGGGAGGACTCCAAGAGACCCAGTACTTC.

The rearrangement joins TRBV3-1 (or the pseudogene TRBV3-2) to TRBJ2-7; weak D call: TRBD2 (5 bases). Trimming stripped 4 bases from V and 2 bases from J, with 9 bases between. The germline CDR1 and CDR2 sequences are LGHDT and YNNKEL (reference sequence). This CDR3 contains 13 residues. CDR3 nucleotides: TGTGCCAGCAGCCTCCGGACTCCCTACGAGCAGTACTTC. Translating gives CASSLRTPYEQYF.

The rearrangement uses TRBV18 and TRBJ2-1; D unresolved. Germline CDR1 KGHSH, CDR2 LQKENI. The CDR3 has 15 amino acids. Between the trimmed V and J ends, which lost 3 bases and 1 base, there was a span of 10 bases. In DNA form, the CDR3 reads TGTGCCAGCTCACCGACAACCGGATCCTACAATGAGCAGTTCTTC. This gives the protein CASSPTTGSYNEQFF.

The CDR3 is CASRDFTGELFF. CDR3 in DNA: TGTGCCAGCCGGGATTTCACCGGGGAGCTGTTTTTT. This chain links TRBV6-5 with TRBJ2-2; D possibly corresponds to TRBD2 (5 bases). The V end lost 8 bases, the J end lost 4 bases, and 8 bases lay between the germline ends. CDR3 length equals 12 residues. CDR1 is MNHEY, CDR2 SVGAGI, per germline.

The V gene is TRBV7-9, the J gene TRBJ2-7, with TRBD2 identical over 8 bases. From germline, CDR1 is SEHNR and CDR2 FQNEAQ (reference sequence). Germline trimming cut 3 bases from V and 6 bases from J; bases unmatched to any gene: 19. CDR3 length equals 18 residues. The CDR3 reads CASSFKGGEFGRASEQYF. CDR3 in DNA: TGTGCCAGCAGCTTTAAAGGGGGGGAATTCGGGAGGGCCAGCGAGCAGTACTTC.

The chain has TRBV5-4 and TRBJ1-1, with D possibly being TRBD1 (5 bases). Germline V CDR1 and CDR2: SGHNT, YYREEE (reference sequence). The V end was cut by 5 bases, the J end by 4 bases, with 15 bases between. The CDR3 runs to 14 residues. This CDR3 is CASSSETGLTEAFF. In nucleotides, the CDR3 is TGTGCCAGCAGTTCCGAGACGGGACTCACTGAAGCTTTCTTT.

The chain couples TRBV3-1 (or the pseudogene TRBV3-2) to TRBJ1-1, with unresolved D. Trimming removed 4 bases at V and 2 bases at J, with 11 bases between. Germline CDR1 is LGHDT and CDR2 is YNNKEL (reference sequence). This CDR3 is built from 14 residues. This CDR3 reads CASSLVGGNTEAFF. Here the CDR3 DNA reads TGTGCCAGCAGCCTAGTGGGCGGTAACACTGAAGCTTTCTTT.

The chain uses TRBV6-5 and TRBJ1-4; tentatively, D is TRBD1 (5 bases). The V gene's germline CDR1 is MNHEY and CDR2 SVGAGI. CDR3 length: 14 amino acids. V lost 7 bases to trimming and J lost 5 bases, with 14 bases between them. DNA of the CDR3: TGTGCCAGCAACCGGGACGGAGGAAATGAAAAACTGTTTTTT. Amino acid sequence: CASNRDGGNEKLFF.

The chain uses TRBV6-5 and TRBJ2-1; 7 bases match TRBD1. CDR1 is MNHEY, CDR2 SVGAGI, per germline. Trimming took 7 bases from V and 6 from J; bases not matched to a gene: 6. This CDR3 is built from 13 residues. In nucleotides, the CDR3 is TGTGCCAGCAAGGAGACAGGGATCAATGAGCAGTTCTTC. Translating gives CASKETGINEQFF.

The V call is TRBV5-1, the J call TRBJ2-5; TRBD1 matches 7 bases. V gave up 6 bases and J gave up 3 bases; unmatched junction bases: 14. This CDR3 is built from 16 residues. Germline CDR1 reads SGHRS; CDR2 reads YFSETQ. The CDR3 loop reads CASKLTGDPSKETQYF. CDR3 DNA: TGCGCCAGCAAGTTAACAGGGGATCCATCCAAAGAGACCCAGTACTTC.